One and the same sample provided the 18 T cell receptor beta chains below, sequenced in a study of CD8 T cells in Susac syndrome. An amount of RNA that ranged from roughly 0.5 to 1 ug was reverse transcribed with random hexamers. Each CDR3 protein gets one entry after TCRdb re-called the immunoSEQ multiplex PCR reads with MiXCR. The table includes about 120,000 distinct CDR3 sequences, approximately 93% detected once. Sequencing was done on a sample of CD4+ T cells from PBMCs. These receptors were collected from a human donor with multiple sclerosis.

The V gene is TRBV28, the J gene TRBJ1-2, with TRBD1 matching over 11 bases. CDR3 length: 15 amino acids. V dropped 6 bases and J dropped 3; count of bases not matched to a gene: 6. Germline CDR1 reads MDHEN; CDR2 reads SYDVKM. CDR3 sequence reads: CASRRRDRGDYGYTF. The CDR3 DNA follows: TGTGCCAGCAGAAGGCGGGACAGGGGGGACTATGGCTACACCTTC.

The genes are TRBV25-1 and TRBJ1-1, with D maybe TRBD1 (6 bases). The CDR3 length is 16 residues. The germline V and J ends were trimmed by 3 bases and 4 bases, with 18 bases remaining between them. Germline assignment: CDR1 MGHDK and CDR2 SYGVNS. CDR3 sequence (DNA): TGTGCCAGCAGTGATAATATGGACAGCCGAATCACTGAAGCTTTCTTT. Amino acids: CASSDNMDSRITEAFF.

The CDR3, as DNA: TGTGCCAGCAGTGACGGGGGTGGCACAGATACGCAGTATTTT. Translating gives CASSDGGGTDTQYF. The chain links TRBV25-1 to TRBJ2-3; D is possibly TRBD2 (6 bases). V was pared by 3 bases and J by 1 base, with 8 bases between. The CDR3 is 14 amino acids. The V gene's germline CDR1 is MGHDK and CDR2 SYGVNS. The complete variable domain, with remaining parts taken from reference TRBV25-1 and TRBJ2-3, reads EADIYQTPRYLVIGTGKKITLECSQTMGHDKMYWYQQDPGMELHLIHYSYGVNSTEKGDLSSESTVSRIRTEHFPLTLESARPSHTSQYLCASSDGGGTDTQYFGPGTRLTVL.

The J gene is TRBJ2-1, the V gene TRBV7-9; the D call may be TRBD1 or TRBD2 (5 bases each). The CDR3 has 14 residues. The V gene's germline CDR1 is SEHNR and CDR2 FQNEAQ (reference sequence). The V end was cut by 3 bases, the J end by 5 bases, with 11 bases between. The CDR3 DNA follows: TGTGCCAGCAGCTTCCGGGACCAGCACAATGAGCAGTTCTTC. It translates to CASSFRDQHNEQFF. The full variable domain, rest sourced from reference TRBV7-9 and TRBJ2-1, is DTGVSQNPRHKITKRGQNVTFRCDPISEHNRLYWYRQTLGQGPEFLTYFQNEAQLEKSRLLSDRFSAERPKGSFSTLEIQRTEQGDSAMYLCASSFRDQHNEQFFGPGTRLTVL.

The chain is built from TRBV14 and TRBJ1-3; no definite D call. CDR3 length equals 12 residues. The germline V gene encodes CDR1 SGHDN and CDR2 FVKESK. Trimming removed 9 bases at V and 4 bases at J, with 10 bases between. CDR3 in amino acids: CASRFGGNTIYF. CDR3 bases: TGTGCCAGTAGATTCGGCGGAAACACCATATATTTT. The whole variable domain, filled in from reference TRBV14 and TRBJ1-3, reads EAGVTQFPSHSVIEKGQTVTLRCDPISGHDNLYWYRRVMGKEIKFLLHFVKESKQDESGMPNNRFLAERTGGTYSTLKVQPAELEDSGVYFCASRFGGNTIYFGEGSWLTVV.

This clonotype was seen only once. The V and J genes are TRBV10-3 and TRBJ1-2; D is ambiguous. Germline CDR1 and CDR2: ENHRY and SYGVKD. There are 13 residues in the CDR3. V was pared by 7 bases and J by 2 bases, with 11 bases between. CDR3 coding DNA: TGTGCCATCACCCTAGACCTGAACTATGGCTACACCTTC. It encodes CAITLDLNYGYTF.

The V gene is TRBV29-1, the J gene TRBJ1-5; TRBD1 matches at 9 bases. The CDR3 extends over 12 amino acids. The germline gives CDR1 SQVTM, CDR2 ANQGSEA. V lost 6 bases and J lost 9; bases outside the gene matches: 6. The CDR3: CSVWTGDGPQHF. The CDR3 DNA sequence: TGCAGCGTGTGGACAGGGGACGGGCCCCAGCATTTT.

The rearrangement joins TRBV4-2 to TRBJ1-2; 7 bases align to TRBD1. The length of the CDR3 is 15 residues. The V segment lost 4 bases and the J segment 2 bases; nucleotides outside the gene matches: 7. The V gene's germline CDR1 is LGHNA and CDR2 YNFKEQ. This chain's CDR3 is CASSRDRASNYGYTF. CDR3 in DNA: TGTGCCAGCAGCCGAGACAGGGCTTCCAACTATGGCTACACCTTC.

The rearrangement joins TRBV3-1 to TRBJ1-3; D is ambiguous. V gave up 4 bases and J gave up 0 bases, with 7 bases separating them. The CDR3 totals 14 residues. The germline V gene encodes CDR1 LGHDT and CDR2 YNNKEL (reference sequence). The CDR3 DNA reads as TGTGCCAGCAGCCTATCGGGCTCTGGAAACACCATATATTTT. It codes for CASSLSGSGNTIYF.

CDR3 in DNA: TGTGCCAGCAGTGTAGCAGGCCCCTATAATTCACCCCTCCACTTT. Encoded protein: CASSVAGPYNSPLHF. The V and J genes are TRBV25-1 and TRBJ1-6; D unresolved. The CDR3 runs to 15 residues. The germline gives CDR1 MGHDK, CDR2 SYGVNS. V was shortened by 4 bases and J by 2 bases, with 9 bases between the two germline ends. Variable domain in full (rest from reference TRBV25-1 and TRBJ1-6): EADIYQTPRYLVIGTGKKITLECSQTMGHDKMYWYQQDPGMELHLIHYSYGVNSTEKGDLSSESTVSRIRTEHFPLTLESARPSHTSQYLCASSVAGPYNSPLHFGNGTRLTVT.

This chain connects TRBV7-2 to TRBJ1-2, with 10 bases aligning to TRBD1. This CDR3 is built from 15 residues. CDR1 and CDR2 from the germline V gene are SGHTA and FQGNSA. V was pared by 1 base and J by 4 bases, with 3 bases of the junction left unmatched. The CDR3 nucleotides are TGTGCCAGCAGCTTAGGGGGACAGGGGTTCTATGGCTACACCTTC. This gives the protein CASSLGGQGFYGYTF.

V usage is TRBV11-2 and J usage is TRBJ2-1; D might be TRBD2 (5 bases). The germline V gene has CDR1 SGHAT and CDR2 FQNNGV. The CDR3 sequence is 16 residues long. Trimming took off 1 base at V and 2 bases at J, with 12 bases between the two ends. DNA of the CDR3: TGTGCCAGCAGCTTAGCAAAAATTAGCGCCTACAATGAGCAGTTCTTC. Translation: CASSLAKISAYNEQFF.

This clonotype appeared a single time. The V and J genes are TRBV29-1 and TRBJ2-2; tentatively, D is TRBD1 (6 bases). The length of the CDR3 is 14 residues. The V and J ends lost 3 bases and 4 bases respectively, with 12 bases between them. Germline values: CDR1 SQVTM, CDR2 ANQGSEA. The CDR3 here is CSVDLGAITGELFF. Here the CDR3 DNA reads TGCAGCGTTGATCTGGGGGCGATCACCGGGGAGCTGTTTTTT.

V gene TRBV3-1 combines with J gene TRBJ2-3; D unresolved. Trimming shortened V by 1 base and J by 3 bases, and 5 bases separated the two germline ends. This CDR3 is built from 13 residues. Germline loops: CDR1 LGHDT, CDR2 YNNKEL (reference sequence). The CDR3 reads CASSQVATDTQYF. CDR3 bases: TGTGCCAGCAGCCAAGTGGCGACAGATACGCAGTATTTT.

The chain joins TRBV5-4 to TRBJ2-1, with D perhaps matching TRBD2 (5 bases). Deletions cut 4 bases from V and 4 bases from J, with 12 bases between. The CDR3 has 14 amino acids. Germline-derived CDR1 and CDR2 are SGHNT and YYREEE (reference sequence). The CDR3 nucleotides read TGTGCCAGCAGCCCCCTCGGCGGGTACAATGAGCAGTTCTTC. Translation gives CASSPLGGYNEQFF.

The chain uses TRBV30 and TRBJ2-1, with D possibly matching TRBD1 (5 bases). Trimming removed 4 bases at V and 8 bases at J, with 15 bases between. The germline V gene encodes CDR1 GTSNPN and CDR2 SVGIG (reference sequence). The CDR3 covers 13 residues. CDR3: CAWMPGNRYEQFF. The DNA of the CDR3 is TGTGCCTGGATGCCAGGGAATCGGTATGAGCAGTTCTTC. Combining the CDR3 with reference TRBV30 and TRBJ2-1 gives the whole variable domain SQTIHQWPATLVQPVGSPLSLECTVEGTSNPNLYWYRQAAGRGLQLLFYSVGIGQISSEVPQNLSASRPQDRQFILSSKKLLLSDSGFYLCAWMPGNRYEQFFGPGTRLTVL.

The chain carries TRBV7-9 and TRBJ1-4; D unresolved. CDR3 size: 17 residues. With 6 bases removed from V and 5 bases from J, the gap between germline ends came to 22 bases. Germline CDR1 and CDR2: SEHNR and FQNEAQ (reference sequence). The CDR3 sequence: CASRSKPLVNRNEKLFF. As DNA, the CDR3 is TGTGCCAGCAGATCCAAGCCTTTAGTAAACCGGAATGAAAAACTGTTTTTT.

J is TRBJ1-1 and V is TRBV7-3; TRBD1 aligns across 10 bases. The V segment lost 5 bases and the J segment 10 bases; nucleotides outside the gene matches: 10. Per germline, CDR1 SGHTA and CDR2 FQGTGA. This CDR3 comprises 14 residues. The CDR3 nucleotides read TGTGCCAGCAGCGTCTCCCAAGGACAGGGGGGAGCTTTCTTT. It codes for CASSVSQGQGGAFF.